The 6 T cell receptor beta chains given below trace back to one sample, sequenced in a study of cytomegalovirus exposure and HLA in healthy donors. It was with 60 Vbeta and 13 Jbeta primers that the PCR ran. Using immunoSEQ multiplex PCR, the repertoire was profiled, and TCRdb retains in-frame clones only, with some absent. Of 150,000 to 200,000 clones in the sample, under 9.5% were seen once. The sample was PBMCs. Receptor source: a woman between 25 and 40 years old in good health and CMV-seropositive.

This chain connects TRBV12-5 to TRBJ2-7; 8 bases fit TRBD2. Germline V gene data show CDR1 as LGHNT and CDR2 as FRNRAP. There are 14 residues in the CDR3. V was clipped by 3 bases and J by 4 bases; unmatched bases: 5. The CDR3 is CASGFSGTPYEQYF. Here the CDR3 DNA reads TGTGCTAGTGGTTTTAGCGGGACCCCTTACGAGCAGTACTTC.

This clone was observed a few times. The chain uses TRBV13 and TRBJ2-3; the match to TRBD1 covers 7 bases. This CDR3 spans 15 amino acids. Germline loops: CDR1 PRHDT, CDR2 FYEKMQ (reference sequence). V gave up 3 bases and J gave up 3 bases; unmatched junction bases: 6. CDR3 amino acids: CASSLAQGWTDTQYF. CDR3 nucleotides: TGTGCCAGCAGCTTGGCACAGGGGTGGACAGATACGCAGTATTTT.

In its sample, this clone was seen a few times. V usage is TRBV2 and J usage is TRBJ2-7; D gene unclear. The ends were cut back, 4 bases at V and 1 base at J, with 5 bases in the middle. The CDR3 sequence is 12 residues long. Looked up from germline, CDR1 is SNHLY and CDR2 is FYNNEI. CDR3 loop: CASSARSYEQYF. The CDR3 DNA reads TGTGCCAGCAGTGCCCGGTCCTACGAGCAGTACTTC.

V gene TRBV7-2 combines with J gene TRBJ2-7; no firm D call. V was clipped by 2 bases and J by 2 bases, with 13 bases between them. The CDR3 is made up of 15 amino acids. Germline V lookup: CDR1 SGHTA, CDR2 FQGNSA. The CDR3 nucleotides read TGTGCCAGCAGCTTAAGGCGAGGTAGTCCCTACGAGCAGTACTTC. Translating gives CASSLRRGSPYEQYF.

This clone occurred a few times. V usage is TRBV20-1 and J usage is TRBJ2-7, with D unclear. Germline CDR1 is DFQATT and CDR2 is SNEGSKA (reference sequence). Trimming took off 4 bases at V and 3 bases at J, with 7 bases between the two ends. This CDR3 is 11 amino acids long. The CDR3 DNA follows: TGCAGTGCTATGCAGAACTACGAGCAGTACTTC. This sequence encodes CSAMQNYEQYF.

This clone showed up many times. The chain joins TRBV30 to TRBJ1-5, with D possibly matching TRBD1 (5 bases). Germline-derived CDR1 and CDR2 are GTSNPN and SVGIG (reference sequence). The CDR3 consists of 13 residues. V dropped 7 bases and J dropped 0 bases, with 10 bases sitting between them. The CDR3 DNA follows: TGTGCCTCTACCGGGGGTAGCAATCAGCCCCAGCATTTT. It translates to CASTGGSNQPQHF.